The 23 T cell receptor beta chains listed next were all sequenced from one sample in a study of cytomegalovirus exposure and HLA in healthy donors. The PCR ran on 60 Vbeta and 13 Jbeta primers. Measured with immunoSEQ multiplex PCR; TCRdb has only the in-frame clones, and not every one. The sample yields some 110,000 clones, 79% seen once. Sequencing used PBMCs. These receptors were collected from a young woman in good health and CMV-seropositive.

J is TRBJ2-7 and V is TRBV6-1, with D possibly being TRBD1 (7 bases). V lost 6 bases, J lost 4 bases, and 10 bases lay in between. This CDR3 contains 12 residues. Germline V gene data show CDR1 as MNHNS and CDR2 as SASEGT. CDR3 sequence (DNA): TGTGCCAGCAGGGGGGGACAGTACGAGCAGTACTTC. Its protein product is CASRGGQYEQYF.

The gene calls are TRBV5-1 and TRBJ1-1; 7 bases match TRBD1. The germline CDR1 and CDR2 sequences are SGHRS and YFSETQ. The J segment lost 1 base and the V segment lost 0 bases, leaving 0 bases of the junction unmatched. CDR3 size: 14 residues. CDR3 DNA: TGCGCCAGCAGCTTGGACAGGGGGAACACTGAAGCTTTCTTT. It specifies CASSLDRGNTEAFF.

V gene TRBV19 combines with J gene TRBJ2-2, with D perhaps matching TRBD2 (7 bases). The V gene lost 5 bases and the J gene lost 3 bases, with 16 bases spanning the gap. This CDR3 contains 16 residues. Germline V gives CDR1 LNHDA, CDR2 SQIVND (reference sequence). CDR3 residues: CASSRVAGADTGELFF. The CDR3 region has the DNA TGTGCCAGTAGTCGGGTCGCGGGGGCGGACACCGGGGAGCTGTTTTTT.

The V gene is TRBV27, the J gene TRBJ2-5; TRBD2 agrees at 11 bases. There are 19 residues in the CDR3. Germline loops: CDR1 MNHEY, CDR2 SMNVEV (reference sequence). With V trimmed by 7 bases and J by 3 bases, 19 bases remained unmatched. CDR3 nucleotide sequence: TGTGCCAGCAACCTATCGGAAACTAGCGGGAGAGGGGGGGAAGAGACCCAGTACTTC. This sequence encodes CASNLSETSGRGGEETQYF.

This rearrangement joins TRBV11-3 to TRBJ1-1; no definite D call. The CDR3 spans 13 residues. Trimming pared 3 bases from V and 3 bases from J, leaving 8 bases between. Per the germline V gene, CDR1 is SGHNT and CDR2 is YENEEA. Here the CDR3 reads CASSFEADTEAFF. In DNA, the CDR3 is TGTGCCAGCAGCTTTGAAGCGGACACTGAAGCTTTCTTT.

V usage is TRBV25-1 and J usage is TRBJ1-5; TRBD1 matches 7 bases. The CDR3 has 13 amino acids. The germline CDR1 and CDR2 sequences are MGHDK and SYGVNS. V shed 6 bases, J shed 6 bases, and the junction held 5 bases outside the gene matches. CDR3 bases: TGTGCCAGCAGAGACAGGGAAAGTCAGCCCCAGCATTTT. It yields the protein CASRDRESQPQHF.

The CDR3 spells CASSTPQGPYEQYF. For the CDR3, the DNA is TGTGCCAGTAGTACGCCACAGGGACCCTACGAGCAGTACTTC. V and J are TRBV19 and TRBJ2-7, with D perhaps matching TRBD1 (6 bases). This CDR3 has 14 amino acids. Germline CDR1 LNHDA, CDR2 SQIVND (reference sequence). V lost 4 bases, J lost 2 bases, and 12 bases lay in between.

The chain is built from TRBV18 and TRBJ1-2; 9 positions agree with TRBD1. After removal of 3 bases from V and 3 bases from J, the junction contained 11 bases not matched to a gene. This CDR3 contains 17 residues. Germline CDR1 reads KGHSH; CDR2 reads LQKENI. The CDR3 sequence is CASSPPLGRTGDYGYTF. CDR3 DNA sequence: TGTGCCAGCTCACCGCCCCTGGGGCGGACAGGGGACTATGGCTACACCTTC.

The chain carries TRBV7-6 and TRBJ1-1, with D possibly TRBD1 on 5 matching bases. V was clipped by 3 bases and J by 0 bases, with 8 bases between them. The CDR3 is 14 amino acids. Germline-derived CDR1 and CDR2 are SGHVS and FNYEAQ. CDR3 sequence: CASSFLQVNTEAFF. As DNA, the CDR3 is TGTGCCAGCAGCTTCCTACAGGTGAACACTGAAGCTTTCTTT.

The J gene is TRBJ1-5, the V gene TRBV5-6, with D possibly being TRBD1 (6 bases). Trimming stripped 1 base from V and 6 bases from J, with 11 bases between. The CDR3 has 14 amino acids. CDR1 SGHDT and CDR2 YYEEEE come from the germline V gene. The CDR3: CASSLQAGAQPQHF. For the CDR3, the DNA is TGTGCCAGCAGCTTGCAGGCGGGGGCTCAGCCCCAGCATTTT.

Here the CDR3 reads CASTILADGATGELFF. As DNA, the CDR3 is TGTGCCAGTACTATCCTCGCAGACGGAGCCACCGGGGAGCTGTTTTTT. The gene calls are TRBV19 and TRBJ2-2; D unclear. Germline lookup yields CDR1 LNHDA and CDR2 SQIVND (reference sequence). The length of the CDR3 is 16 residues. V gave up 7 bases and J gave up 4 bases, with 19 bases separating them.

This chain links TRBV28 with TRBJ2-3; 9 bases line up with TRBD2. Germline V gives CDR1 MDHEN, CDR2 SYDVKM. The CDR3 contains 18 residues. With 4 bases clipped from V and 0 bases from J, the junction kept 11 bases outside the gene matches. The CDR3 reads CASSSRGGRGDSTDTQYF. CDR3 nucleotides: TGTGCCAGCAGTTCTCGGGGCGGGAGGGGAGATAGCACAGATACGCAGTATTTT.

This rearrangement joins TRBV5-1 to TRBJ1-2; D gene ambiguous. The CDR3 is 17 residues long. V lost 0 bases and J 4 bases, leaving 19 bases between the germline ends. Germline V gene data show CDR1 as SGHRS and CDR2 as YFSETQ. The CDR3 DNA reads TGCGCCAGCAGCTTGGGCTCCTCTCAGGCAAACTCCTATGGCTACACCTTC. Protein product: CASSLGSSQANSYGYTF.

This clone showed up just once. The chain uses TRBV19 and TRBJ1-5; D is unresolved. The V and J ends lost 4 bases and 3 bases respectively, with 10 bases between them. Germline V gene sequence: CDR1 LNHDA, CDR2 SQIVND (reference sequence). This CDR3 spans 14 amino acids. CDR3 amino acids: CASSTRRDNQPQHF. CDR3 in DNA: TGTGCCAGTAGTACCAGACGGGACAATCAGCCCCAGCATTTT.

The J gene is TRBJ1-4, the V gene TRBV2; D not certain. The CDR3 covers 13 residues. CDR1 and CDR2 (germline): SNHLY, FYNNEI. The ends were cut back, 4 bases at V and 5 bases at J, with 8 bases in the middle. CDR3 coding DNA: TGTGCCAGCAGTGTAAATAGAAATGAAAAACTGTTTTTT. Its protein is CASSVNRNEKLFF.

V gene TRBV4-1 combines with J gene TRBJ2-1; TRBD2 agrees at 7 bases. Per germline, CDR1 MGHRA and CDR2 YSYEKL. The CDR3 totals 20 residues. V lost 2 bases and J lost 3; bases outside the gene matches: 19. CDR3 bases: TGCGCCAGCAGCCAATGGCCCCGCTCGAGCGAAAGCGGGGTCTACAATGAGCAGTTCTTC. Its protein is CASSQWPRSSESGVYNEQFF.

V gene TRBV5-1 combines with J gene TRBJ2-7, with 7 bases lining up with TRBD2. Germline V gene data show CDR1 as SGHRS and CDR2 as YFSETQ. The CDR3 is 16 amino acids. J lost 2 bases, V lost 0 bases, and 8 bases had no gene match. The CDR3 region is CASSLVSREATYEQYF. The CDR3 DNA reads TGCGCCAGCAGCTTGGTATCCCGGGAGGCTACCTACGAGCAGTACTTC. Looking up the rest from reference TRBV5-1 and TRBJ2-7 gives the full variable domain: KAGVTQTPRYLIKTRGQQVTLSCSPISGHRSVSWYQQTPGQGLQFLFEYFSETQRNKGNFPGRFSGRQFSNSRSEMNVSTLELGDSALYLCASSLVSREATYEQYFGPGTRLTVT.

The genes are TRBV13 and TRBJ1-2, with D uncertain. The CDR3 length is 14 residues. V shed 4 bases and J shed 2 bases, with 11 bases lying between them. CDR1 and CDR2 (germline): PRHDT, FYEKMQ (reference sequence). CDR3 in DNA: TGTGCCAGCAGCTCTCTCCGGAGCAACTATGGCTACACCTTC. Translating gives CASSSLRSNYGYTF.

This chain joins TRBV28 and TRBJ1-5, with D possibly matching TRBD1 (5 bases). V was pared by 4 bases and J by 3 bases, with 13 bases between. Germline V gene data show CDR1 as MDHEN and CDR2 as SYDVKM. The CDR3 extends over 15 amino acids. The CDR3 is CASSSGDSSNQPQHF. The DNA for the CDR3 is TGTGCCAGCAGTTCGGGAGACAGCTCCAATCAGCCCCAGCATTTT. The complete variable domain, with remaining parts taken from reference TRBV28 and TRBJ1-5, reads DVKVTQSSRYLVKRTGEKVFLECVQDMDHENMFWYRQDPGLGLRLIYFSYDVKMKEKGDIPEGYSVSREKKERFSLILESASTNQTSMYLCASSSGDSSNQPQHFGDGTRLSIL.

The chain recombines TRBV9 with TRBJ2-3; 13 positions match TRBD2. The V gene end was trimmed by 0 bases and the J gene end by 4 bases; junction bases not matched to a gene: 8. The CDR3 sequence is 18 residues long. CDR1 SGDLS and CDR2 YYNGEE come from the germline V gene. For the CDR3, the DNA is TGTGCCAGCAGCGTAGGTCGGAGAGGACTAGCGGGAGCAGATACGCAGTATTTT. Translation gives CASSVGRRGLAGADTQYF.

The V gene is TRBV5-8, the J gene TRBJ1-2; TRBD1 matches at 7 bases. Germline V lookup: CDR1 SGHTS, CDR2 YDEGEE. The CDR3 is 14 residues long. J lost 2 bases, V lost 2 bases, and 3 bases had no gene match. The CDR3 sequence: CASSFEGANYGYTF. Written as DNA, the CDR3 is TGTGCCAGCAGCTTCGAGGGGGCGAACTATGGCTACACCTTC. Looking up the rest from reference TRBV5-8 and TRBJ1-2 gives the full variable domain: EAGVTQSPTHLIKTRGQQATLRCSPISGHTSVYWYQQALGLGLQFLLWYDEGEERNRGNFPPRFSGRQFPNYSSELNVNALELEDSALYLCASSFEGANYGYTFGSGTRLTVV.

V gene TRBV6-1 combines with J gene TRBJ2-5, with a tentative D call TRBD2 (7 bases). The CDR3 covers 14 residues. Per germline, CDR1 MNHNS and CDR2 SASEGT. Trimming took 7 bases from V and 4 from J, leaving 16 bases between them. In DNA, the CDR3 is TGTGCCAGCAAGATCAACAGGGAGGGAGAGACCCAGTACTTC. Amino acid sequence: CASKINREGETQYF.

The rearrangement joins TRBV7-9 to TRBJ1-1, with TRBD1 matching 7 bases. Losses at the gene ends were 3 bases for V and 0 bases for J; bases not matched to a gene: 16. The CDR3 length is 19 residues. The germline CDR1 and CDR2 sequences are SEHNR and FQNEAQ (reference sequence). The CDR3 DNA reads TGTGCCAGCAGCTTTGGGACAGTGACATTTAAAGGCATGAACACTGAAGCTTTCTTT. Residues: CASSFGTVTFKGMNTEAFF.